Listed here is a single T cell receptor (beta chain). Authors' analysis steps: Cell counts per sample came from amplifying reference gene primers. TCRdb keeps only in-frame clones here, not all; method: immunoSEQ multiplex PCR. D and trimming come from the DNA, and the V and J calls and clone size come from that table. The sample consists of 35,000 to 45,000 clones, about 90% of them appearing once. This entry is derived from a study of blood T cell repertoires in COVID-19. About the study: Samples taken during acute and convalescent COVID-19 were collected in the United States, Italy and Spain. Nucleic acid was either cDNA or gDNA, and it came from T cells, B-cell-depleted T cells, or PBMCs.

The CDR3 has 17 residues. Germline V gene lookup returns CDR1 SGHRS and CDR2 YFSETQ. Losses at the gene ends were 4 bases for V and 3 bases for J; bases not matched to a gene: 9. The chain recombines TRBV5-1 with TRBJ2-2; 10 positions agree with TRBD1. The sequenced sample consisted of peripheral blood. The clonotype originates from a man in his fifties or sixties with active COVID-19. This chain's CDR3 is CASSTRTGTGDTGELFF. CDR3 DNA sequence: TGCGCCAGCAGCACCCGTACCGGGACAGGGGACACCGGGGAGCTGTTTTTT.